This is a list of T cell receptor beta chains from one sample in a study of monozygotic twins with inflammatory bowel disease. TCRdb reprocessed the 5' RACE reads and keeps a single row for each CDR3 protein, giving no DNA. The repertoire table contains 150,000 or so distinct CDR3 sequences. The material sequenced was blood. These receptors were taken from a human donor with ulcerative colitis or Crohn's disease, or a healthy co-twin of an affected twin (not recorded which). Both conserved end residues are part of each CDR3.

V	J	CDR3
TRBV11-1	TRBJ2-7	CASSLGPTLTGDTREQYF
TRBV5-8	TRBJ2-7	CASWARQATTDYEQYF
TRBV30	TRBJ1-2	CACSDPSNYGYTF
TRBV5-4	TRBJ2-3	CASSKPTGTDTQYF
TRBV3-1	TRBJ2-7	CASSQPKEEQYF
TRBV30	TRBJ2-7	CAWTRNRGIAYEQYF
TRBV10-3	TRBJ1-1	CAISENVGTEAFF
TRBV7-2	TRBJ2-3	CASSLGVMNADTQYF
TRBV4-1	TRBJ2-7	CASSQAGTGLREQYF
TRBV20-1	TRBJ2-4	CSARSGRGAKNIQYF
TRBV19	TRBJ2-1	CASGTSGRKTYNEQFF
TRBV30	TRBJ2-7	CAWSVGLQLYEQYF
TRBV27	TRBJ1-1	CASWGQQNTEAFF
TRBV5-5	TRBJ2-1	CASSLLASGAYNEQFF
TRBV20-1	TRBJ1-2	CSASGQPIDYGYTF
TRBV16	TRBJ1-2	CASSQRAAGTNAF
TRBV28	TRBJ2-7	CASGSPGQGNREQYF
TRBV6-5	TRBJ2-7	CASSYSGGRDNEQYF
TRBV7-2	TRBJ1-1	CASSLGGFNTEAFF
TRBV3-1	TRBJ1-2	CASSYRGAGYGYTF
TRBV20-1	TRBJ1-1	CSARARLISLNTEAFF
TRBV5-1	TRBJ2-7	CASSLVVGLSSNLNYEQYF
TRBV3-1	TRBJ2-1	CASSQDVSSAYNEQFF
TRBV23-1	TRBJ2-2	CASTYRGRGSTGELFF
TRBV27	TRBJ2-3	CASSGPDADTQYF
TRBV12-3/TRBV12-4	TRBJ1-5	CASSSGISNQPQHF
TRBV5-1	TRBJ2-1	CASSLSGQYNEQFF
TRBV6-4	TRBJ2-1	CASSKLAGTDANEQFF
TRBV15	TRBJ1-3	CATSRDGADSGNTIYF
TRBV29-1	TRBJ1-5	CSVLDPSSNQPQHF
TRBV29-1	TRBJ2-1	CSGYNWDRVGNEQFF
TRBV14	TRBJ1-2	CASSQDRIYGYTF